This T cell receptor (beta chain) emerged from a study of lymphopenia after photon versus proton radiotherapy. The table came from immunoSEQ multiplex PCR; TCRdb's copy has only in-frame clones and leaves some out. The sample has about 160,000 clones, less than 90% seen once. V gave up 1 base and J gave up 4 bases, with 8 bases separating them. This CDR3 has 14 residues. Germline V gene data show CDR1 as LGHNA and CDR2 as YNFKEQ. The sample in question was peripheral blood, obtained from a patient treated with photon-based radiotherapy. This chain uses TRBV4-2 with TRBJ1-3; D possibly corresponds to TRBD1 (6 bases). This TCR was recovered from a man aged 50 to 59 with gastric cancer. The CDR3 DNA reads as TGTGCCAGCAGCCAAGGCGGACAGGGAAACACCATATATTTT. This codes for CASSQGGQGNTIYF.